The 18 T cell receptor beta chains reported below all come from one sample, sequenced in a study of cytomegalovirus exposure and HLA in healthy donors. PCR primers comprised 60 Vbeta and 13 Jbeta primers. The data were produced by immunoSEQ multiplex PCR, yet TCRdb's version contains in-frame clones alone and is incomplete. The data hold approximately 140,000 clones, with about 81% observed a single time. The material sequenced was PBMCs. These TCRs come from a woman in her forties in good health and CMV-seropositive.

This clone showed up just once. The rearrangement joins TRBV6-5 to TRBJ2-5; possibly TRBD2 for D (5 bases). The CDR3 has 12 amino acids. V lost 4 bases and J lost 5, with 8 bases in between. CDR1 is MNHEY, CDR2 SVGAGI, per germline. The CDR3 here is CASSFRGETQYF. CDR3 bases: TGTGCCAGCAGTTTCAGAGGGGAGACCCAGTACTTC.

This clone has just one count. J is TRBJ1-2 and V is TRBV28; no definite D call. The ends were cut back, 4 bases at V and 5 bases at J, with 8 bases in the middle. There are 12 residues in the CDR3. Germline V gene sequence: CDR1 MDHEN, CDR2 SYDVKM. The CDR3 reads CASSSDKYGYTF. The CDR3 DNA is TGTGCCAGCAGTTCCGACAAATATGGCTACACCTTC.

This clone was detected a few times. The chain is built from TRBV27 and TRBJ1-5; D is possibly TRBD1 (5 bases). The V gene's germline CDR1 is MNHEY and CDR2 SMNVEV (reference sequence). Trimming removed 6 bases from V and 0 bases from J, with 24 bases in between. The CDR3 contains 19 residues. In nucleotides, the CDR3 is TGTGCCAGCAGCTATGGGGGAACTAGCGGACACAATAGCAATCAGCCCCAGCATTTT. It codes for CASSYGGTSGHNSNQPQHF.

The chain joins TRBV7-3 to TRBJ2-3; TRBD1 matches 9 bases. V dropped 1 base and J dropped 3; count of bases not matched to a gene: 5. This CDR3 contains 16 residues. Looked up from germline, CDR1 is SGHTA and CDR2 is FQGTGA. Here the CDR3 reads CASSLKLGQGTDTQYF. The CDR3 DNA sequence: TGTGCCAGCAGCTTAAAATTGGGACAGGGTACAGATACGCAGTATTTT.

A single count supports this clone. V gene TRBV5-1 combines with J gene TRBJ2-5, with TRBD2 as a possible D gene (6 bases). The CDR3 is 13 residues long. Germline-derived CDR1 and CDR2 are SGHRS and YFSETQ. The V gene lost 0 bases and the J gene lost 5 bases, with 8 bases spanning the gap. DNA of the CDR3: TGCGCCAGCAGCTTGGCAGGGAGGGAGACCCAGTACTTC. Its translation is CASSLAGRETQYF.

The J gene is TRBJ1-5, the V gene TRBV11-1; maybe TRBD1 (5 bases). Between the trimmed V and J ends, which lost 5 bases and 6 bases, there was a span of 11 bases. The CDR3 extends over 13 amino acids. Germline CDR1 is SGHAT and CDR2 is FQDESV (reference sequence). CDR3 nucleotide sequence: TGTGCCAGCAGCCAATCGGGGGGTCAGCCCCAGCATTTT. Translating gives CASSQSGGQPQHF.

V and J are TRBV28 and TRBJ1-5; possibly TRBD1 for D (5 bases). This CDR3 spans 19 amino acids. Germline V gene sequence: CDR1 MDHEN, CDR2 SYDVKM. The V gene lost 4 bases and the J gene lost 7 bases, with 29 bases spanning the gap. CDR3 in DNA: TGTGCCAGCAGTTCCAATCCCACTTTTGGTGCAGGGCATGACCAGCCCCAGCATTTT. It translates to CASSSNPTFGAGHDQPQHF.

The genes are TRBV19 and TRBJ2-7; 10 positions match TRBD1. CDR3 length equals 14 residues. The V segment lost 6 bases and the J segment 3 bases; nucleotides outside the gene matches: 5. The germline V gene encodes CDR1 LNHDA and CDR2 SQIVND (reference sequence). CDR3 DNA sequence: TGTGCCAGTAGGGGACAGGGGTCTGGCTACGAGCAGTACTTC. The encoded protein is CASRGQGSGYEQYF.

CDR3 amino acids: CATSRVTLGNTIYF. The CDR3 nucleotides read TGTGCCACCTCGCGTGTTACGCTTGGAAACACCATATATTTT. This chain uses TRBV15 with TRBJ1-3; D call uncertain. The CDR3 runs to 14 residues. Germline V gene sequence: CDR1 LNHNV, CDR2 YYDKDF (reference sequence). The V end lost 8 bases, the J end lost 3 bases, and 14 bases lay between the germline ends.

The rearrangement joins TRBV28 to TRBJ2-7; perhaps TRBD2 as D (6 bases). V shed 10 bases and J shed 3 bases, with 10 bases lying between them. Germline CDR1 and CDR2: MDHEN and SYDVKM. There are 11 residues in the CDR3. In DNA form, the CDR3 reads TGTGCCACTCTGGGGGGCTACGAGCAGTACTTC. Translated: CATLGGYEQYF.

The chain couples TRBV27 to TRBJ1-1, with 10 bases identical to TRBD1. The CDR3 has 15 amino acids. Per germline, CDR1 MNHEY and CDR2 SMNVEV (reference sequence). J lost 5 bases, V lost 4 bases, and 7 bases had no gene match. CDR3 amino acids: CASSSPGQGRTEAFF. Here the CDR3 DNA reads TGTGCCAGCAGTTCCCCGGGACAGGGGAGGACTGAAGCTTTCTTT.

This chain connects TRBV13 to TRBJ2-7; 7 bases agree with TRBD2. The trim removed 6 bases at V and 2 bases at J, leaving 7 bases unmatched. The CDR3 loop spans 14 amino acids. Germline V lookup: CDR1 PRHDT, CDR2 FYEKMQ (reference sequence). In DNA, the CDR3 is TGTGCCAGCAGTAGTAGCGGGTTAACCTACGAGCAGTACTTC. Translated, it gives CASSSSGLTYEQYF.

The rearrangement joins TRBV5-1 to TRBJ2-1; the match to TRBD2 covers 7 bases. Germline lookup yields CDR1 SGHRS and CDR2 YFSETQ. V shed 0 bases and J 5 bases; nucleotides not matched to a gene: 11. The CDR3 runs 17 residues. The CDR3 DNA is TGCGCCAGCAGCTTGGAAGGCGTAGGGACTACACACAATGAGCAGTTCTTC. Encoded protein: CASSLEGVGTTHNEQFF.

The V call is TRBV2, the J call TRBJ1-2, with unresolved D. CDR1 and CDR2 from the germline V gene are SNHLY and FYNNEI. The CDR3 spans 13 residues. Trimming left V 3 bases short and J 4 bases short, with 9 bases between. The CDR3 bases are TGTGCCAGCAGTGAGCGGAGTGGCTATGGCTACACCTTC. This encodes CASSERSGYGYTF.

This chain joins TRBV10-3 and TRBJ1-1, with 9 bases lining up with TRBD1. The germline V gene has CDR1 ENHRY and CDR2 SYGVKD. The CDR3 consists of 15 residues. The V gene end was trimmed by 6 bases and the J gene end by 0 bases; junction bases not matched to a gene: 5. In DNA form, the CDR3 reads TGTGCCATCAGGACAGGGGGTAACATGAACACTGAAGCTTTCTTT. Its translation: CAIRTGGNMNTEAFF.

The gene calls are TRBV7-6 and TRBJ2-7; 8 positions agree with TRBD2. There are 16 residues in the CDR3. V lost 2 bases and J lost 9; bases outside the gene matches: 15. The germline CDR1 and CDR2 sequences are SGHVS and FNYEAQ. The CDR3 loop is CASSLLVAGPKVVQYF. CDR3 in DNA: TGTGCCAGCAGCTTATTGGTAGCGGGGCCTAAGGTTGTGCAGTACTTC.

The chain links TRBV6-5 to TRBJ2-7; a weak D match, TRBD1 (6 bases). There are 15 residues in the CDR3. Germline CDR1 is MNHEY and CDR2 is SVGAGI. V gave up 4 bases and J gave up 3 bases, with 16 bases separating them. The DNA of the CDR3 is TGTGCCAGCAGTTTCACGTACAGGGTAAACTACGAGCAGTACTTC. It is translated as CASSFTYRVNYEQYF.

The genes are TRBV6-5 and TRBJ1-5; no clear D. Germline V gene sequence: CDR1 MNHEY, CDR2 SVGAGI. The length of the CDR3 is 13 residues. Deletions cut 6 bases from V and 1 base from J, with 7 bases between. Written as DNA, the CDR3 is TGTGCCAGCAGGAGGAGCAGCAATCAGCCCCAGCATTTT. It specifies CASRRSSNQPQHF.